What follows are 4 T cell receptor beta chains derived from one specimen sequenced in a study of OX40 agonist ivuxolimab in advanced cancers. TCRdb's table, derived via immunoSEQ multiplex PCR, lists solely in-frame clones and lacks some. The data contain 30,000 to 45,000 clones, roughly 80% of them seen just once; the ten biggest clones take up less than 25%. Specimen: CD4+ or CD8+ T cells sorted from blood, collected in a trial of the OX40 agonist ivuxolimab. The receptors derive from an adult with an advanced solid tumor such as melanoma, head and neck, liver or kidney cancer.

The chain uses TRBV5-1 and TRBJ2-6, with TRBD1 matching over 7 bases. J lost 1 base, V lost 2 bases, and 12 bases had no gene match. The V gene's germline CDR1 is SGHRS and CDR2 YFSETQ. The CDR3 is 19 amino acids. Written as DNA, the CDR3 is TGCGCCAGCAGCTTCGGCAGGAGGACAGGATCTTCTGGGGCCAACGTCCTGACTTTC. Translated, it gives CASSFGRRTGSSGANVLTF.

The chain is built from TRBV6-5 and TRBJ2-1; 9 bases match TRBD2. The CDR3 is 16 amino acids. CDR1 is MNHEY and CDR2 is SVGAGI in the germline V gene. J gave up 4 bases and V 3 bases, and 7 bases lay outside the gene matches. The CDR3 protein is CASSYQSGRPYNEQFF. CDR3 sequence (DNA): TGTGCCAGCAGTTATCAAAGCGGGAGGCCATACAATGAGCAGTTCTTC.

This chain connects TRBV4-1 to TRBJ2-1; a weak D match, TRBD1 (5 bases). The germline V and J ends were trimmed by 1 base and 0 bases, with 28 bases remaining between them. Germline lookup yields CDR1 MGHRA and CDR2 YSYEKL. The CDR3 covers 22 residues. This chain's CDR3 is CASSQGSGKAGWVFRSYNEQFF. In nucleotides, the CDR3 is TGCGCCAGCAGCCAAGGATCAGGTAAGGCAGGGTGGGTATTCCGCTCCTACAATGAGCAGTTCTTC.

The V call is TRBV2, the J call TRBJ2-5, with D possibly being TRBD1 (5 bases). The germline V and J ends were trimmed by 7 bases and 6 bases, with 21 bases remaining between them. The CDR3 loop spans 15 amino acids. Germline CDR1 and CDR2: SNHLY and FYNNEI. In DNA, the CDR3 is TGTGCCAGCACCCTCGGCAGGGAAGTCCGAAAGACCCAGTACTTC. Its translation is CASTLGREVRKTQYF. Based on the CDR3 plus reference TRBV2 and TRBJ2-5, the full variable domain is EPEVTQTPSHQVTQMGQEVILRCVPISNHLYFYWYRQILGQKVEFLVSFYNNEISEKSEIFDDQFSVERPDGSNFTLKIRSTKLEDSAMYFCASTLGREVRKTQYFGPGTRLLVL.